This T cell receptor (beta chain) originates from a study of cytomegalovirus exposure and HLA in healthy donors. Findings and limits, study-wide: Highly shared variants forming one cluster were likely a sequencing artifact.

Use of 60 Vbeta and 13 Jbeta primers characterized the PCR. The repertoire was sequenced with immunoSEQ multiplex PCR; TCRdb's copy has only in-frame clones and lacks some. Among some 150,000 clones, approximately 79% were seen once, and the ten largest hold 2.1%. In this sample, this clone turned up a few times. Its antigen is not known. The germline V gene has CDR1 LGHNT and CDR2 FRNRAP. Trimming took 6 bases from V and 8 from J; bases not matched to a gene: 16. This CDR3 has 16 amino acids. Sequenced: PBMCs. This receptor was identified in a man aged 35-49 years in good health and CMV-seronegative. The chain recombines TRBV12-5 with TRBJ2-3; 8 positions agree with TRBD2. This CDR3 reads CASGSSLAGSMRTQYF. DNA for the CDR3: TGTGCTAGTGGGTCGAGTTTAGCGGGGTCCATGCGTACGCAGTATTTT.